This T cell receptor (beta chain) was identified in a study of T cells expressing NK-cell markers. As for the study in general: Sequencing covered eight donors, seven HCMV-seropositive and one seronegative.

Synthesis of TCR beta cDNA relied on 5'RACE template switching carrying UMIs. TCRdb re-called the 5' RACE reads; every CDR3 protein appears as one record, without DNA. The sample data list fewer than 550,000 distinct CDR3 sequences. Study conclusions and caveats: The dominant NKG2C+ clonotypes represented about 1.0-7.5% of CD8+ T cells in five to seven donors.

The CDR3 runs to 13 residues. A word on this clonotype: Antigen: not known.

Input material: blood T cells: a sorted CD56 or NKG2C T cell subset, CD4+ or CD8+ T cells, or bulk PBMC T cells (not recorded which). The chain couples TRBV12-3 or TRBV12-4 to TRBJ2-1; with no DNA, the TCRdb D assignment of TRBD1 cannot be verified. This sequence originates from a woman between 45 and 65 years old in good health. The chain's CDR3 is CASRDRTENEQFF.